This T cell receptor beta chain is drawn from a study of CD8 T cells in Susac syndrome. After extraction with the RNeasy kit, roughly 0.45 to 1 ug of the RNA was reverse transcribed using random hexamers. An immunoSEQ multiplex PCR generated amplified TCR beta CDR3 products spanning 54 Vbeta and 13 Jbeta. TCRdb re-called the immunoSEQ multiplex PCR reads with MiXCR, one entry per CDR3 protein. The sample gives about 430,000 distinct CDR3 sequences, 85% to 90% of which show up once; about 0.1% is in the top ten. TCR beta was sequenced from blood CD8+ and CD4+ T cells. Relapsing-remitting disease, either stable or active, was present in the treatment-naive patients who were the multiple sclerosis controls. FACS was used to enrich TEMRA cells, whereas the CD8+ and CD4+ T cells were obtained by negative isolation. Sequencing input: CD8+ T cells from PBMCs. The receptor comes from a human donor with multiple sclerosis.

The CDR3 loop reads CASSYSPELNTEAFF. CDR3 in DNA: TGTGCCAGCAGTTACTCGCCCGAATTGAACACTGAAGCTTTCTTT. The gene calls are TRBV6-5 and TRBJ1-1; D not certain. The germline V and J ends were trimmed by 0 bases and 0 bases, with 8 bases remaining between them. Germline loops: CDR1 MNHEY, CDR2 SVGAGI. The CDR3 contains 15 residues.